Sequencing of this TCR beta chain was carried out in a study of OX40 agonist ivuxolimab in advanced cancers. At the level of the study: Enrolled patients in dose escalation had cancers that were hepatocellular carcinoma, melanoma, renal cell or head and neck cancer. Partial responses were recorded for three patients, including one with hepatocellular carcinoma and two with cutaneous melanoma. Broader study findings: With doses of 0.1-3.0 mg/kg, partial responders showed among the lowest clonal expansion.

Some clones are missing from TCRdb's copy, which holds only in-frame ones; the method was immunoSEQ multiplex PCR. The sample carries 100,000 or so clones, 70% to 85% recorded once. This clone was observed a single time. Antigen: not known. Trimming left V 3 bases short and J 9 bases short, with 12 bases between. The germline CDR1 and CDR2 sequences are GTSNPN and SVGIG (reference sequence). CDR3 length: 12 amino acids. The clonotype originates from an adult with an advanced solid tumor such as melanoma, head and neck, liver or kidney cancer. This specimen was CD4+ or CD8+ T cells sorted from blood, taken in a trial of the OX40 agonist ivuxolimab. The rearrangement links TRBV30 to TRBJ1-3; D is unclear. This CDR3 reads CAWRSPLGTIYF. The CDR3 DNA reads TGTGCCTGGAGATCCCCCCTCGGCACCATATATTTT. The variable domain in full, completed from reference TRBV30 and TRBJ1-3, reads SQTIHQWPATLVQPVGSPLSLECTVEGTSNPNLYWYRQAAGRGLQLLFYSVGIGQISSEVPQNLSASRPQDRQFILSSKKLLLSDSGFYLCAWRSPLGTIYFGEGSWLTVV.